Listed below are T cell receptor beta chains from one sample, sequenced in a study of cytomegalovirus exposure and HLA in healthy donors. Generated by immunoSEQ multiplex PCR, the TCRdb table keeps only in-frame clones and is missing some. This sample carries under 200,000 clones, around 63% of them seen once, and the ten largest clones take around 4.5%. Sequencing was carried out using PBMCs. The origin of the receptors is a woman in her late teens or twenties in good health and CMV-seropositive. The CDR3 runs from the conserved cysteine through the conserved F or W. D genes are given only for firm matches. Clone sizes are given selectively: once, few, many, or a class where the clone is expanded.

j_call,d_call,clone_size,v_call,cdr3_aa,cdr3_nt
TRBJ1-5,TRBD1,-,TRBV5-1,CASSATGDQPQHF,TGCGCCAGCAGCGCTACAGGGGATCAGCCCCAGCATTTT
TRBJ1-2,TRBD1,-,TRBV6-6,CASTTVGQGPRYGYTF,TGTGCCAGCACTACGGTTGGACAGGGGCCGCGATATGGCTACACCTTC
TRBJ1-2,-,-,TRBV10-2,CASSGTGFGYTF,TGCGCCAGCAGTGGAACGGGGTTCGGCTACACCTTC
TRBJ2-5,-,few,TRBV7-5,CARSLPGLEETQYF,TGTGCCAGAAGCTTGCCGGGACTAGAAGAGACCCAGTACTTC
TRBJ1-5,TRBD1,-,TRBV4-1,CASSQDQGENQPQHF,TGCGCCAGCAGCCAAGATCAGGGGGAAAATCAGCCCCAGCATTTT
TRBJ1-1,-,few,TRBV6-1,CASSGHRNWAFF,TGTGCCAGCAGTGGGCACAGGAATTGGGCTTTCTTT
TRBJ2-2,TRBD2,-,TRBV6-1,CASSLGLAATGELFF,TGTGCCAGCAGTTTAGGACTAGCAGCCACCGGGGAGCTGTTTTTT
TRBJ1-6,-,-,TRBV6-5,CASSAGPNSPLHF,TGTGCCAGTTCCGCGGGACCTAATTCACCCCTCCACTTT
TRBJ2-7,TRBD1,few,TRBV5-1,CASSYRTGGYEQYF,TGCGCCAGCAGCTATAGGACAGGGGGCTACGAGCAGTACTTC
TRBJ2-3,-,-,TRBV7-6,CASSLMPGSTDTQYF,TGTGCCAGCAGCTTAATGCCAGGGAGCACAGATACGCAGTATTTT
TRBJ1-6,-,-,TRBV6-5,CASSRSYNSPLHF,TGTGCCAGCAGTCGCTCCTATAATTCACCCCTCCACTTT
TRBJ1-1,-,-,TRBV29-1,CSVYFRVTEAFF,TGCAGCGTTTATTTCAGGGTGACTGAAGCTTTCTTT
TRBJ1-2,-,-,TRBV7-9,CASSLLSLEGYTF,TGTGCCAGCAGCTTATTGTCCTTGGAGGGCTACACCTTC
TRBJ2-2,-,-,TRBV29-1,CSVGLLTGELFF,TGCAGCGTTGGGTTACTCACCGGGGAGCTGTTTTTT
TRBJ2-7,-,-,TRBV5-6,CASSFGAPSHEQYF,TGTGCCAGCAGCTTTGGGGCTCCCTCCCACGAGCAGTACTTC
TRBJ2-5,-,few,TRBV20-1,CSAGGQETQYF,TGCAGTGCCGGGGGTCAAGAGACCCAGTACTTC
TRBJ2-1,-,-,TRBV12-5,CASGFGEAREQFF,TGTGCTAGTGGTTTTGGGGAGGCGCGGGAGCAGTTCTTC
TRBJ1-4,-,few,TRBV7-9,CASSPGGTGGEKLFF,TGTGCCAGCAGCCCGGGGGGGACCGGAGGTGAAAAACTGTTTTTT
TRBJ2-6,-,-,TRBV27,CASSLWGRSSGANVLTF,TGTGCCAGCAGTTTATGGGGGAGGAGCTCTGGGGCCAACGTCCTGACTTTC
TRBJ1-4,-,few,TRBV15,CATSRKEEEKLFF,TGTGCCACCAGCAGAAAAGAGGAGGAAAAACTGTTTTTT
TRBJ2-6,TRBD1,-,TRBV13,CASSARETGDGANVLTF,TGTGCCAGCAGCGCGAGAGAAACAGGGGACGGGGCCAACGTCCTGACTTTC
TRBJ1-2,TRBD1,-,TRBV7-2,CASSSARQGGYGYTF,TGTGCCAGCAGCTCCGCCCGACAGGGAGGCTATGGCTACACCTTC
TRBJ1-1,-,-,TRBV11-2,CASSLRFEAFF,TGTGCCAGCAGCTTGCGATTTGAAGCTTTCTTT
TRBJ2-7,-,-,TRBV5-5,CASSWNRVPYEQYF,TGTGCCAGCAGCTGGAACAGGGTTCCCTACGAGCAGTACTTC
TRBJ1-2,-,-,TRBV4-3,CASSQGVADWYGYTF,TGCGCCAGCAGCCAAGGAGTCGCGGATTGGTATGGCTACACCTTC
TRBJ2-7,-,-,TRBV30,CAWSAPGLRSYEQYF,TGTGCCTGGAGTGCCCCCGGACTTCGCTCCTACGAGCAGTACTTC
TRBJ2-1,TRBD2,-,TRBV7-9,CASSLWRESNEQFF,TGTGCCAGCAGCTTATGGCGGGAGTCTAATGAGCAGTTCTTC
TRBJ2-3,-,-,TRBV30,CAWSSRDTQYF,TGTGCCTGGAGTTCTAGGGATACGCAGTATTTT
TRBJ2-6,-,-,TRBV2,CASCSGAGANVLTF,TGTGCCAGTTGTTCAGGGGCTGGGGCCAACGTCCTGACTTTC
TRBJ2-1,TRBD2,-,TRBV5-6,CASNLGLAGEDEQFF,TGTGCCAGCAACCTGGGACTAGCGGGGGAAGATGAGCAGTTCTTC
TRBJ1-1,-,-,TRBV28,CASSLGGRQAFF,TGTGCCAGCAGTTTGGGCGGGCGGCAAGCTTTCTTT
TRBJ2-1,TRBD2,-,TRBV5-1,CASHRGTSGGNEQFF,TGCGCCAGCCACCGCGGGACTAGCGGGGGGAATGAGCAGTTCTTC
TRBJ2-7,TRBD1,once,TRBV7-9,CASSDFRTGGYEQYF,TGTGCCAGCAGCGACTTCCGGACAGGGGGCTACGAGCAGTACTTC